Listed below are T cell receptor beta chains from one sample, sequenced in a study of OX40 agonist ivuxolimab in advanced cancers. Measured with immunoSEQ multiplex PCR; TCRdb has only the in-frame clones, and not every one. The sample lists 57,000 or so clones, roughly 84% seen once, with roughly 0.6% in the top ten. The sequencing used CD4+ or CD8+ T cells sorted from blood, collected in a trial of the OX40 agonist ivuxolimab. All receptors come from an adult with an advanced solid tumor such as melanoma, head and neck, liver or kidney cancer. Both conserved end residues are part of each CDR3. The D gene is left open where the match is weak. Expanded clones are given a class, and other clones once, few, many or no size at all.

. . TRBJ1-5 TRBV15 TGTGCCACCAGCAGAGATCATCGCCCCCCCCGGCAGGGAAGTCAGCCCCAGCATTTT CATSRDHRPPRQGSQPQHF
TRBD1 . TRBJ1-1 TRBV5-1 TGCGCCAGCAGCTTGGGGACAGGGGGAGCTTTCTTT CASSLGTGGAFF
TRBD2 . TRBJ2-7 TRBV6-5 TGTGCCAGCAGCCGACTAGCGGGGGGGATCTACGAGCAGTACTTC CASSRLAGGIYEQYF
. . TRBJ2-7 TRBV5-4 TGTGCCAGCAGCTGGCAGGAATCCTACGAGCAGTACTTC CASSWQESYEQYF
. . TRBJ1-3 TRBV28 TGTGCCAGCAGTTCTGATGGAAACACCATATATTTT CASSSDGNTIYF
. . TRBJ2-5 TRBV2 TGTGCCAGCAGTGGGGTCTTGGGGTGGGAGACCCAGTACTTC CASSGVLGWETQYF
. few TRBJ2-5 TRBV4-2 TGTGCCAGCAGCCAAGGGGCTGCAGACCGAATATTACAAGAGACCCAGTACTTC CASSQGAADRILQETQYF
. . TRBJ2-6 TRBV9 TGTGCCAGCAGCGTGCGATGGTCTGGGGCCAACGTCCTGACTTTC CASSVRWSGANVLTF
. . TRBJ2-5 TRBV5-1 TGCGCCAGCAGCTTGGCTACCGAGACCCAGTACTTC CASSLATETQYF
. . TRBJ1-1 TRBV5-8 TGTGCCAGCGAGGGGTATCACACTGAAGCTTTCTTT CASEGYHTEAFF
TRBD1 . TRBJ1-5 TRBV7-9 TGTGCCAGCAGCTCCCAGACAGGGAGGAATCAGCCCCAGCATTTT CASSSQTGRNQPQHF
. . TRBJ2-7 TRBV6-1 TGTGCCAGCAGAAGTGATGGCTACGAGCAGTACTTC CASRSDGYEQYF
TRBD1 . TRBJ1-1 TRBV5-4 TGTGCCAGCAGCTCTATATTAGGACAGGGGGTCTCTGAAGCTTTCTTT CASSSILGQGVSEAFF
. . TRBJ1-2 TRBV10-3 TGTGCCATCAGTGACCAGGGACCCCTCCAAAACTATGGCTACACCTTC CAISDQGPLQNYGYTF
. . TRBJ1-1 TRBV6-5 TGTGCCAGCTCCGAGGACAGAGGACGGAACACTGAAGCTTTCTTT CASSEDRGRNTEAFF
. . TRBJ2-3 TRBV7-9 TGTGCCAGCAGCACCGGGATTACAATGGATACGCAGTATTTT CASSTGITMDTQYF
. . TRBJ2-1 TRBV9 TGTGCCAGCAGCACTAGTTCTAGCGCATATGAGCAGTTCTTC CASSTSSSAYEQFF
TRBD1 . TRBJ1-3 TRBV9 TGTGCCAGCAGCGTTGGGACAGACTCTGGAAACACCATATATTTT CASSVGTDSGNTIYF
. . TRBJ2-1 TRBV7-3 TGTGCCAGCAGATTGACGGTCGACAATGAGCAGTTCTTC CASRLTVDNEQFF
. . TRBJ1-5 TRBV7-8 TGTGCCAGCAGCTTACTAAGGACAACCAGCAATCAGCCCCAGCATTTT CASSLLRTTSNQPQHF
. . TRBJ2-1 TRBV4-3 TGCGCCAGCAGCCTGGATGGCAAAGTCAATGAGCAGTTCTTC CASSLDGKVNEQFF
. . TRBJ1-2 TRBV11-1 TGTGCCAGCAGCCGAACGGAGGAAGCGGGCTACACCTTC CASSRTEEAGYTF
. . TRBJ1-2 TRBV6-5 TGTGCCAGCAGTTACCGGGGACTTGGCTACACCTTC CASSYRGLGYTF
. . TRBJ2-1 TRBV19 TGTGCCAGTAGTATAGAATGGTGGAAGACGAATGAGCAGTTCTTC CASSIEWWKTNEQFF
. . TRBJ1-1 TRBV6-6 TGTGCCAGCAGTCCACAGGGCACCACTGAAGCTTTCTTT CASSPQGTTEAFF
. . TRBJ1-2 TRBV6-6 TGTGCCAGCAGCATGGGCCGTAGGCCTAACTATGGCTACACCTTC CASSMGRRPNYGYTF
. . TRBJ2-2 TRBV6-5 TGTGCCAGCAGGACATATACCGGGGAGCTGTTTTTT CASRTYTGELFF
. . TRBJ1-1 TRBV5-1 TGCGCCAGCAGCTTGATTTCAGGTAGTGGCACTGAAGCTTTCTTT CASSLISGSGTEAFF
TRBD1 . TRBJ2-2 TRBV4-1 TGCGCCAGCAGCCAAGATCAGACAGGGATGGGGGAGCTGTTTTTT CASSQDQTGMGELFF
. once TRBJ2-2 TRBV6-6 TGTGCCAGCAGTTACTCGAGCCCTCCATCCACCGGGGAGCTGTTTTTT CASSYSSPPSTGELFF
. . TRBJ2-5 TRBV7-8 TGTGCCAGCAGCTCCAGGGTAGAGACCCAGTACTTC CASSSRVETQYF
. . TRBJ1-2 TRBV4-1 TGCGCCAGCAGCCAAGGTGTAACTGGTGGGGCAAGCTATGGCTACACCTTC CASSQGVTGGASYGYTF